These 18 T cell receptor beta chains share one sample of origin, sequenced in a study of cytomegalovirus exposure and HLA in healthy donors. The PCR was carried out with 60 Vbeta primers and 13 Jbeta primers. Repertoires were generated with immunoSEQ multiplex PCR, while TCRdb's copy carries only in-frame clones and drops some. Among more than 150,000 clones listed, over 80% were seen once. Sample: PBMCs. These receptors were collected from a woman between 18 and 30 years old in good health and CMV-seronegative.

This rearrangement joins TRBV6-1 to TRBJ2-3, with 12 bases fitting TRBD2. The CDR3 runs 16 residues. Germline assignment: CDR1 MNHNS and CDR2 SASEGT. Trimming took 3 bases from V and 1 from J; bases not matched to a gene: 2. CDR3 loop: CASSEWTSGGTDTQYF. CDR3 in DNA: TGTGCCAGCAGTGAGTGGACTAGCGGGGGCACAGATACGCAGTATTTT.

The J gene is TRBJ2-5, the V gene TRBV4-1, with 9 nucleotides matching TRBD1. The V gene end was trimmed by 3 bases and the J gene end by 1 base; junction bases not matched to a gene: 6. CDR3 length: 16 amino acids. The germline gives CDR1 MGHRA, CDR2 YSYEKL. This chain's CDR3 is CASSHQPGQGQETQYF. CDR3 DNA sequence: TGCGCCAGCAGCCACCAACCGGGACAGGGCCAAGAGACCCAGTACTTC.

The V gene is TRBV6-6, the J gene TRBJ1-2; TRBD1 aligns across 9 bases. The CDR3 runs to 14 residues. The germline V gene has CDR1 MNHNY and CDR2 SVGAGI (reference sequence). Losses at the gene ends were 6 bases for V and 4 bases for J; bases not matched to a gene: 6. CDR3 region: CASRQQGAGYGYTF. The CDR3 DNA sequence: TGTGCCAGCAGGCAACAGGGGGCGGGCTATGGCTACACCTTC.

The chain combines TRBV11-1 with TRBJ2-7; D is possibly TRBD2 (6 bases). Trimming shortened V by 2 bases and J by 0 bases, and 11 bases separated the two germline ends. The CDR3 runs to 15 residues. Per the germline V gene, CDR1 is SGHAT and CDR2 is FQDESV (reference sequence). CDR3 loop: CASSLIAAFSYEQYF. The CDR3 nucleotides are TGTGCCAGCAGCTTAATAGCGGCGTTCTCCTACGAGCAGTACTTC.

The V and J genes are TRBV19 and TRBJ1-2; 12 bases align to TRBD1. Germline trimming cut 8 bases from V and 5 bases from J; bases unmatched to any gene: 12. This CDR3 has 16 residues. Germline CDR1 reads LNHDA; CDR2 reads SQIVND (reference sequence). Here the CDR3 reads CASRSPGDRGLYGYTF. In DNA form, the CDR3 reads TGTGCCAGTCGAAGCCCCGGGGACAGGGGGCTTTATGGCTACACCTTC.

The chain carries TRBV11-2 and TRBJ2-3, with 10 bases identical to TRBD2. The germline V gene encodes CDR1 SGHAT and CDR2 FQNNGV. The trim removed 1 base at V and 1 base at J, leaving 2 bases unmatched. The CDR3 consists of 16 residues. The CDR3 loop reads CASSLALAGGTDTQYF. The CDR3 DNA follows: TGTGCCAGCAGCTTAGCTCTAGCGGGGGGCACAGATACGCAGTATTTT.

The chain couples TRBV27 to TRBJ1-5, with D perhaps TRBD1 (6 bases). Trimming took off 2 bases at V and 3 bases at J, with 8 bases between the two ends. The CDR3 spans 14 residues. Per the germline V gene, CDR1 is MNHEY and CDR2 is SMNVEV (reference sequence). The CDR3 protein is CASSLRGNNQPQHF. CDR3 bases: TGTGCCAGCAGTTTAAGGGGGAACAATCAGCCCCAGCATTTT.

The chain recombines TRBV19 with TRBJ1-5; D gene uncertain. V lost 3 bases, J lost 0 bases, and 12 bases lay in between. The V gene's germline CDR1 is LNHDA and CDR2 SQIVND (reference sequence). The CDR3 length is 16 residues. CDR3: CASSMRPVYSNQPQHF. The CDR3 region has the DNA TGTGCCAGTAGTATGCGGCCGGTGTATAGCAATCAGCCCCAGCATTTT. Full variable domain (outside the CDR3, taken from reference TRBV19 and TRBJ1-5): DGGITQSPKYLFRKEGQNVTLSCEQNLNHDAMYWYRQDPGQGLRLIYYSQIVNDFQKGDIAEGYSVSREKKESFPLTVTSAQKNPTAFYLCASSMRPVYSNQPQHFGDGTRLSIL.

V is TRBV25-1 and J is TRBJ2-2, with D perhaps matching TRBD1 (5 bases). The CDR3 has 14 residues. V was shortened by 2 bases and J by 3 bases, with 7 bases between the two germline ends. The V gene's germline CDR1 is MGHDK and CDR2 SYGVNS. The CDR3 DNA reads as TGTGCCAGCAGTGAAGGGGCATACACCGGGGAGCTGTTTTTT. Protein: CASSEGAYTGELFF. Complete variable domain (other parts from reference TRBV25-1 and TRBJ2-2): EADIYQTPRYLVIGTGKKITLECSQTMGHDKMYWYQQDPGMELHLIHYSYGVNSTEKGDLSSESTVSRIRTEHFPLTLESARPSHTSQYLCASSEGAYTGELFFGEGSRLTVL.

This chain links TRBV4-2 with TRBJ2-1; perhaps TRBD2 as D (6 bases). The CDR3 is 16 residues long. Between the trimmed V and J ends, which lost 0 bases and 4 bases, there was a span of 13 bases. CDR1 and CDR2 from the germline V gene are LGHNA and YNFKEQ. The CDR3 protein is CASSQERGHPYNEQFF. In DNA, the CDR3 is TGTGCCAGCAGCCAAGAGCGGGGCCACCCTTACAATGAGCAGTTCTTC.

The chain uses TRBV19 and TRBJ1-2; a weak D match, TRBD1 (6 bases). The ends were cut back, 7 bases at V and 4 bases at J, with 16 bases in the middle. The CDR3 has 14 amino acids. Per germline, CDR1 LNHDA and CDR2 SQIVND (reference sequence). CDR3 nucleotide sequence: TGTGCCAGTACCCCAACCCAGGGGATCTATGGCTACACCTTC. It specifies CASTPTQGIYGYTF. Using reference TRBV19 and TRBJ1-2 for the parts outside the CDR3, the full variable domain is DGGITQSPKYLFRKEGQNVTLSCEQNLNHDAMYWYRQDPGQGLRLIYYSQIVNDFQKGDIAEGYSVSREKKESFPLTVTSAQKNPTAFYLCASTPTQGIYGYTFGSGTRLTVV.

The gene calls are TRBV15 and TRBJ2-5; TRBD2 matches at 8 bases. The trim removed 5 bases at V and 1 base at J, leaving 9 bases unmatched. The V gene's germline CDR1 is LNHNV and CDR2 YYDKDF (reference sequence). The CDR3 length is 16 residues. For the CDR3, the DNA is TGTGCCACCAGCTCCCTTCACACTAGCGGCCAAGAGACCCAGTACTTC. It codes for CATSSLHTSGQETQYF.

The rearrangement joins TRBV4-1 to TRBJ2-7, with TRBD2 matching 10 bases. Germline CDR1 MGHRA, CDR2 YSYEKL. The trim removed 0 bases at V and 3 bases at J, leaving 5 bases unmatched. The CDR3 has 16 residues. In DNA, the CDR3 is TGCGCCAGCAGCCAAGATATGAGCGGGGGGGTCTACGAGCAGTACTTC. This codes for CASSQDMSGGVYEQYF.

This chain connects TRBV19 to TRBJ2-1; D is ambiguous. The CDR3 loop spans 15 amino acids. Germline lookup yields CDR1 LNHDA and CDR2 SQIVND (reference sequence). Deletions cut 2 bases from V and 4 bases from J, with 12 bases between. The CDR3 DNA sequence: TGTGCCAGTAGTATACTAGTCGGAGTTTACAATGAGCAGTTCTTC. Amino acids: CASSILVGVYNEQFF.

The V gene is TRBV6-5, the J gene TRBJ1-1; no reliable D call. The germline V gene has CDR1 MNHEY and CDR2 SVGAGI. The CDR3 consists of 14 residues. V dropped 2 bases and J dropped 0 bases, with 7 bases sitting between them. Written as DNA, the CDR3 is TGTGCCAGCAGTTACCAGGCGATGAACACTGAAGCTTTCTTT. The encoded protein is CASSYQAMNTEAFF.

V usage is TRBV28 and J usage is TRBJ1-2, with unresolved D. Germline lookup yields CDR1 MDHEN and CDR2 SYDVKM. The CDR3 length is 12 residues. Trimming left V 8 bases short and J 2 bases short, with 9 bases between. Written as DNA, the CDR3 is TGTGCCAGCTTTAGTTTAAACTATGGCTACACCTTC. Its translation is CASFSLNYGYTF.

V usage is TRBV18 and J usage is TRBJ2-6; 8 bases agree with TRBD1. The CDR3 length is 18 residues. Germline V lookup: CDR1 KGHSH, CDR2 LQKENI. Trimming at V came to 6 bases and at J to 1 base, leaving 11 bases not matched to a gene. The CDR3 DNA is TGTGCCAGCTCCTCCGGGACAGGACTCTCATCTGGGGCCAACGTCCTGACTTTC. Amino acids: CASSSGTGLSSGANVLTF.

The CDR3 coding sequence is TGTGCCAGCAGTGAAGGGGGCTTTCCCCACGAGCAGTACTTC. It encodes CASSEGGFPHEQYF. The chain is built from TRBV2 and TRBJ2-7; possibly TRBD1 for D (5 bases). Trimming stripped 1 base from V and 5 bases from J, with 12 bases between. The CDR3 runs 14 residues. The germline gives CDR1 SNHLY, CDR2 FYNNEI. The entire variable domain, with the rest obtained from reference TRBV2 and TRBJ2-7, is as follows: EPEVTQTPSHQVTQMGQEVILRCVPISNHLYFYWYRQILGQKVEFLVSFYNNEISEKSEIFDDQFSVERPDGSNFTLKIRSTKLEDSAMYFCASSEGGFPHEQYFGPGTRLTVT.